Each of the 23 T cell receptor beta chains below was sequenced from the same sample in a study of T cell responses to AZD1222 COVID-19 vaccine. Profiled with immunoSEQ multiplex PCR; TCRdb holds only in-frame clones, not every one. The table includes 150,000 to 200,000 clones, approximately 90% detected once. Sequenced material: peripheral blood, taken 28 days after the second AZD1222 dose. These receptors all stem from an adult who received the AZD1222 COVID-19 vaccine.

V gene TRBV5-6 combines with J gene TRBJ1-2, with unresolved D. The CDR3 runs 12 residues. The V end was cut by 1 base, the J end by 5 bases, with 6 bases between. In germline, CDR1 is SGHDT, CDR2 YYEEEE. CDR3 DNA: TGTGCCAGCAGCTTGCGCCAGTATGGCTACACCTTC. Its protein is CASSLRQYGYTF.

The rearrangement links TRBV4-2 to TRBJ2-2; 9 bases line up with TRBD2. This CDR3 comprises 15 residues. V shed 1 base, J shed 6 bases, and the junction held 3 bases outside the gene matches. Germline V gene sequence: CDR1 LGHNA, CDR2 YNFKEQ. This CDR3 is CASSQGLADAGELFF. The CDR3 coding sequence is TGTGCCAGCAGCCAAGGACTAGCGGACGCCGGGGAGCTGTTTTTT.

CDR3 nucleotides: TGTGCCACCAGTAAGATGACAGGGGGGAATGAGCAGTTCTTC. This gives the protein CATSKMTGGNEQFF. J is TRBJ2-1 and V is TRBV24-1; 9 nucleotides align to TRBD1. The ends lost 6 bases at V and 7 bases at J; junction bases unmatched: 6. There are 14 residues in the CDR3. CDR1 is KGHDR and CDR2 is SFDVKD in the germline V gene.

J is TRBJ2-7 and V is TRBV14, with 9 bases matching TRBD1. The CDR3 extends over 14 amino acids. V gave up 4 bases and J gave up 12 bases; unmatched junction bases: 13. Per the germline V gene, CDR1 is SGHDN and CDR2 is FVKESK. The CDR3 bases are TGTGCCAGCAGCCCATTAAGAACAGGGGGCGGCGGGTACTTC. This translates into CASSPLRTGGGGYF.

The V and J genes are TRBV28 and TRBJ1-1; unclear D gene. Germline CDR1 MDHEN, CDR2 SYDVKM. The CDR3 is 15 amino acids. Trimming stripped 4 bases from V and 1 base from J, with 13 bases between. CDR3 sequence (DNA): TGTGCCAGCAGTTCCCCCCAAGTACAGAACACTGAAGCTTTCTTT. This codes for CASSSPQVQNTEAFF.

The genes are TRBV28 and TRBJ2-1, with a weak D call TRBD2 (5 bases). This CDR3 comprises 14 residues. Germline loops: CDR1 MDHEN, CDR2 SYDVKM. Trimming stripped 8 bases from V and 0 bases from J, with 11 bases between. The CDR3 sequence is CASRRSSSYNEQFF. The DNA of the CDR3 is TGTGCCAGCCGGAGGTCCAGCTCCTACAATGAGCAGTTCTTC.

This chain links TRBV4-3 with TRBJ1-2; D is undetermined. V was cut by 0 bases and J by 2 bases, with 10 bases left in between. The CDR3 sequence is 15 residues long. CDR1 and CDR2 (germline): LGHNA, YSLEER. As DNA, the CDR3 is TGCGCCAGCAGCCAAGATGCACGGGTAAACTATGGCTACACCTTC. Protein sequence: CASSQDARVNYGYTF.

CDR3 coding DNA: TGTGCCAGCAGCGAAACTAGCGGGAGTAACAATGAGCAGTTCTTC. As protein: CASSETSGSNNEQFF. This chain connects TRBV7-8 to TRBJ2-1, with 11 nucleotides matching TRBD2. V shed 5 bases, J shed 5 bases, and the junction held 5 bases outside the gene matches. Germline CDR1 and CDR2: SGHVS and FQNEAQ. The CDR3 runs to 15 residues.

With respect to this clone: Other DNA sequences in the sample encode the same CDR3. The rearrangement joins TRBV27 to TRBJ2-7; D is uncertain. The V gene lost 2 bases and the J gene lost 2 bases, with 7 bases spanning the gap. Per germline, CDR1 MNHEY and CDR2 SMNVEV (reference sequence). The CDR3 length is 13 residues. The CDR3 sequence: CASSLLQTYEQYF. The CDR3, as DNA: TGTGCCAGCAGTTTACTACAAACCTACGAGCAGTACTTC.

CDR3 coding DNA: TGTGCCAGCCCTCTAGCGGGAGGACTAAACATTCAGTACTTC. Amino acid sequence: CASPLAGGLNIQYF. This chain connects TRBV7-2 to TRBJ2-4; 11 bases match TRBD2. There are 14 residues in the CDR3. Germline assignment: CDR1 SGHTA and CDR2 FQGNSA. V was clipped by 8 bases and J by 6 bases; unmatched bases: 6.

This chain uses TRBV7-2 with TRBJ2-7; weak D call: TRBD2 (6 bases). Trimming shortened V by 3 bases and J by 4 bases, and 16 bases separated the two germline ends. Germline CDR1 and CDR2: SGHTA and FQGNSA. CDR3 length: 15 amino acids. CDR3 DNA: TGTGCCAGCAGCTTTGGATCGGGAGCGTTTTACGAGCAGTACTTC. It yields the protein CASSFGSGAFYEQYF.

CDR3 region: CASSPRQGEWYEQYF. The CDR3 bases are TGTGCCAGCAGCCCCAGACAGGGTGAATGGTACGAGCAGTACTTC. The chain recombines TRBV7-9 with TRBJ2-7; 7 bases are a match to TRBD1. Germline CDR1 is SEHNR and CDR2 is FQNEAQ (reference sequence). Trimming removed 5 bases from V and 4 bases from J; junction bases left unmatched: 11. The CDR3 spans 15 residues.

This rearrangement joins TRBV9 to TRBJ1-4; possible D gene TRBD1, 5 bases. From germline, CDR1 is SGDLS and CDR2 YYNGEE. This CDR3 region has 16 residues. V dropped 3 bases and J dropped 7 bases, with 19 bases sitting between them. For the CDR3, the DNA is TGTGCCAGCAGCGAGACGACCGGGACCTGGGGTGAAAAACTGTTTTTT. Translated, it gives CASSETTGTWGEKLFF.

CDR3: CASSPLRVNTGELFF. In DNA form, the CDR3 reads TGTGCCAGCAGTCCTCTGAGAGTTAACACCGGGGAGCTGTTTTTT. The chain joins TRBV9 to TRBJ2-2; D unclear. Germline CDR1 reads SGDLS; CDR2 reads YYNGEE. There are 15 residues in the CDR3. Trimming shortened V by 5 bases and J by 2 bases, and 13 bases separated the two germline ends.

This clone was observed once. The chain joins TRBV7-2 to TRBJ2-5; 7 positions agree with TRBD2. The germline V gene has CDR1 SGHTA and CDR2 FQGNSA. V lost 2 bases, J lost 5 bases, and 8 bases stayed unmatched. The CDR3 is made up of 15 amino acids. Here the CDR3 DNA reads TGTGCCAGCAGCTTAACCGCGGGAGCGGGGGAGACCCAGTACTTC. Protein: CASSLTAGAGETQYF.

This clone was seen a handful of times. V and J are TRBV24-1 and TRBJ2-1; D might be TRBD1 or TRBD2, each matching 6 bases. This CDR3 is built from 16 residues. Germline V CDR1 and CDR2: KGHDR, SFDVKD. The V gene lost 1 base and the J gene lost 5 bases, with 14 bases spanning the gap. The CDR3 spells CATSDFRRGDHNEQFF. CDR3 nucleotides: TGTGCCACCAGTGATTTCCGAAGGGGGGATCACAATGAGCAGTTCTTC.

This clone appeared a single time. V usage is TRBV30 and J usage is TRBJ2-7, with 9 bases aligning to TRBD1. The CDR3 is 13 residues long. V lost 1 base to trimming and J lost 3 bases; unmatched junction nucleotides: 1. Germline V gene data show CDR1 as GTSNPN and CDR2 as SVGIG (reference sequence). For the CDR3, the DNA is TGTGCCTGGAGTGGACAGGGGGTCTACGAGCAGTACTTC. Translated: CAWSGQGVYEQYF.

V and J are TRBV28 and TRBJ2-5, with 7 positions matching TRBD1. V was pared by 7 bases and J by 5 bases, with 7 bases of the junction left unmatched. The CDR3 extends over 13 amino acids. From germline, CDR1 is MDHEN and CDR2 SYDVKM. Here the CDR3 DNA reads TGTGCCAGCAAGCGACAGGGTGGCGAGACCCAGTACTTC. It codes for CASKRQGGETQYF.

Note on this clone: At one end the junction does not follow the germline gene, possibly because of a read error. The chain employs TRBV5-1 and TRBJ1-1; D is possibly TRBD1 (5 bases). Germline CDR1 and CDR2: SGHRS and YFSETQ. The CDR3 is made up of 15 amino acids. The CDR3 region has the DNA TGCGCCAGCACCTTGGGGCGTCTCGCCGGTTCTGAAGCTTTCTTT. Encoded protein: CASTLGRLAGSEAFF.

This clone was counted only a few times. This chain connects TRBV6-1 to TRBJ2-1; 7 bases match TRBD2. Germline V gene data show CDR1 as MNHNS and CDR2 as SASEGT. J was trimmed by 8 bases and V by 2 bases; bases with no gene match: 9. The CDR3 contains 15 residues. Here the CDR3 DNA reads TGTGCCAGCAGTGAACAGGCGGGAGCCGAAGATGAGCAGTTCTTC. This codes for CASSEQAGAEDEQFF.

This rearrangement joins TRBV2 to TRBJ2-7; 9 bases agree with TRBD2. The CDR3 loop spans 15 amino acids. The V gene's germline CDR1 is SNHLY and CDR2 FYNNEI. V dropped 5 bases and J dropped 2; count of bases not matched to a gene: 7. CDR3 loop: CASSPLTSGTYEQYF. The CDR3 nucleotides are TGTGCCAGCAGTCCACTGACTAGCGGAACCTACGAGCAGTACTTC.

This clone showed up just once. The V call is TRBV28, the J call TRBJ2-7, with 9 bases aligning to TRBD2. The CDR3 is made up of 18 amino acids. Germline V gives CDR1 MDHEN, CDR2 SYDVKM. The V gene end was trimmed by 4 bases and the J gene end by 4 bases; junction bases not matched to a gene: 17. CDR3 sequence: CASSWGGGAGASNYEQYF. DNA for the CDR3: TGTGCCAGCAGTTGGGGCGGGGGGGCCGGAGCATCTAATTACGAGCAGTACTTC.

V usage is TRBV6-6 and J usage is TRBJ2-3, with 10 bases fitting TRBD2. V lost 6 bases to trimming and J lost 2 bases; unmatched junction nucleotides: 5. The germline CDR1 and CDR2 sequences are MNHNY and SVGAGI (reference sequence). The CDR3 has 15 amino acids. The CDR3 DNA reads as TGTGCCAGCAGCCCTAGCGGGAGAGCCACAGATACGCAGTATTTT. This gives the protein CASSPSGRATDTQYF.